The 22 T cell receptor beta chains reported below all come from one sample, sequenced in a study of CD8+CD57+ T cells in acquired aplastic anemia. Profiling that covered TCR beta VDJ and CDR3 relied on genomic DNA as its template. MiXCR, run by TCRdb on the reads, gives a single entry per CDR3 protein. In the table there are just over 400,000 distinct CDR3 sequences, 65% to 80% of which are singletons. The sample comprised sorted CD4+, CD8+, or CD8+CD57+ T cells (not recorded which) from PBMCs. All receptors derive from a human donor in good health, serving as a control.

The rearrangement joins TRBV7-8 to TRBJ1-4, with D perhaps TRBD1 (5 bases). The CDR3 covers 16 residues. The germline CDR1 and CDR2 sequences are SGHVS and FQNEAQ. The germline V and J ends were trimmed by 6 bases and 14 bases, with 28 bases remaining between them. In nucleotides, the CDR3 is TGTGCCAGCAGTTTATTCAGGGAAGCAACTGTTGAACAGCTGTTTTTT. Its translation is CASSLFREATVEQLFF.

For this clonotype: The junction departs from germline at one end; a sequencing error may be responsible. The genes are TRBV7-8 and TRBJ1-5, with D unresolved. The germline gives CDR1 SGHVS, CDR2 FQNEAQ. This CDR3 region has 13 residues. The DNA of the CDR3 is TGTGCCAGCACACCCGCCGTTAATCAGCCCCGGCATTTT. It yields the protein CASTPAVNQPRHF.

This sequence joins TRBV5-1 and TRBJ1-1; 8 nucleotides agree with TRBD1. The germline V gene encodes CDR1 SGHRS and CDR2 YFSETQ. Trimming took 0 bases from V and 11 from J; bases not matched to a gene: 3. This CDR3 is 12 amino acids long. The CDR3 protein is CASSLGPGGAFF. CDR3 coding DNA: TGCGCCAGCAGCTTGGGCCCAGGGGGCGCTTTCTTT.

Comments on this clonotype: The germline gene is not matched at one end of the junction; a read error may be the cause. CDR3 region: CASSFKVCVGSSSF. CDR3 in DNA: TGTGCCAGCAGCTTTAAGGTTTGCGTTGGCAGTTCGTCGTTC. The chain combines TRBV7-2 with TRBJ2-7; D remains unclear. Germline V gene lookup returns CDR1 SGHTA and CDR2 FQGNSA. CDR3 length: 14 residues.

This chain connects TRBV20-1 to TRBJ1-2; a possible D gene is TRBD1 (6 bases). V lost 1 base and J 10 bases, leaving 25 bases between the germline ends. Germline-derived CDR1 and CDR2 are DFQATT and SNEGSKA (reference sequence). The CDR3 contains 16 residues. The chain's CDR3 is CSARAGGAFMATPYTF. The CDR3 DNA sequence: TGCAGTGCTAGAGCTGGGGGGGCCTTTATGGCTACCCCCTACACCTTC.

The table lists this clonotype with many counts. The genes are TRBV7-3 and TRBJ2-3; D remains unclear. CDR1 is SGHTA, CDR2 FQGTGA, per germline. The CDR3 extends over 13 amino acids. V was clipped by 2 bases and J by 0 bases, with 3 bases between them. The CDR3 region is CASSLSSTDTQYF. CDR3 nucleotide sequence: TGTGCCAGCAGCTTATCGAGCACAGATACGCAGTATTTT.

This clonotype was observed a few times. An end of the junction does not agree with germline; a read error may underlie this. The chain joins TRBV30 to TRBJ1-1; D is unclear. The CDR3 loop spans 13 amino acids. CDR1 is GTSNPN and CDR2 is SVGIG in the germline V gene (reference sequence). The CDR3 nucleotides read TGTGCCTGGGGTGTAGACGGAACCACTGAAGCTTTCTTT. This translates into CAWGVDGTTEAFF.

The sample holds a few counts of this clonotype. V gene TRBV5-1 combines with J gene TRBJ2-5, with D possibly matching TRBD2 (6 bases). Germline loops: CDR1 SGHRS, CDR2 YFSETQ. V lost 0 bases and J lost 5, with 14 bases in between. The CDR3 covers 15 residues. The CDR3 DNA reads as TGCGCCAGCAGCTTGGTGGAGGGGCTCGGGGAGACCCAGTACTTC. Amino acids: CASSLVEGLGETQYF.

This clonotype was picked up many times. The genes are TRBV20-1 and TRBJ1-2, with no clear D. Between the trimmed V and J ends, which lost 6 bases and 2 bases, there was a span of 10 bases. The CDR3 is made up of 12 amino acids. From germline, CDR1 is DFQATT and CDR2 SNEGSKA (reference sequence). Written as DNA, the CDR3 is TGCAGTGCCCCCCTAGGGAACTATGGCTACACCTTC. Its translation is CSAPLGNYGYTF.

This chain connects TRBV20-1 to TRBJ1-1, with 7 bases aligning to TRBD1. The germline V gene has CDR1 DFQATT and CDR2 SNEGSKA (reference sequence). This CDR3 is 15 amino acids long. V trimming: 7 bases; J trimming: 4 bases; junction bases outside the gene matches: 15. As DNA, the CDR3 is TGCAGTGTTGGAGGAGGGCCGTCAGGGGGCACTGAAGCTTTCTTT. This sequence encodes CSVGGGPSGGTEAFF.

This chain links TRBV7-2 with TRBJ2-3, with 7 positions matching TRBD2. The CDR3 is 15 amino acids. The V and J ends lost 4 bases and 8 bases, in that order; junction bases with no gene match: 12. Per the germline V gene, CDR1 is SGHTA and CDR2 is FQGNSA. CDR3 sequence: CASSSQGGPEPTQYF. CDR3 DNA sequence: TGTGCCAGCAGCTCCCAGGGAGGGCCTGAGCCTACGCAGTATTTT.

This clonotype was found many times. The V call is TRBV29-1, the J call TRBJ2-5; 7 nucleotides agree with TRBD1. Unmatched junction bases numbered 14, after V lost 5 bases and J lost 2 bases. This CDR3 spans 16 amino acids. Germline V CDR1 and CDR2: SQVTM, ANQGSEA. CDR3 sequence reads: CSVRAELRTGQETQYF. CDR3 in DNA: TGCAGCGTTCGCGCGGAACTGAGGACAGGACAAGAGACCCAGTACTTC.

A note on this clonotype: This clone may be a read error of a much larger clone one base away. The CDR3 ends on some other residue instead of the conserved phenylalanine or tryptophan, so this is likely a read error. The chain recombines TRBV10-3 with TRBJ2-7; D remains ambiguous. Germline-derived CDR1 and CDR2 are ENHRY and SYGVKD. The germline V and J ends were trimmed by 10 bases and 2 bases, with 24 bases remaining between them. The length of the CDR3 is 16 residues. For the CDR3, the DNA is TGTGCCAGCATGGTCAGGCAACTCACTAAAGCCTACGAGCAGTACTCC. Protein sequence: CASMVRQLTKAYEQYS.

The chain uses TRBV12-3 or TRBV12-4 and TRBJ1-5; 7 nucleotides agree with TRBD1. The CDR3 is 13 amino acids. The J segment lost 14 bases and the V segment lost 8 bases, leaving 15 bases of the junction unmatched. This CDR3 is CASGHRGTAYEHF. The CDR3 region has the DNA TGTGCCAGCGGACATCGGGGGACAGCCTACGAGCATTTT.

Concerning this clonotype: It is unclear where the CDR3 begins or ends on the DNA, so no DNA is shown, and the CDR3 is as TCRdb lists it. V gene TRBV9 combines with J gene TRBJ1-1. Germline V lookup: CDR1 SGDLS, CDR2 YYNGEE. Ends included, the CDR3 has 14 residues. This chain's CDR3 is CASSGVHPSTLGIF.

This chain links TRBV11-2 with TRBJ1-4; possible D gene TRBD1, 5 bases. V lost 5 bases to trimming and J lost 0 bases, with 10 bases between them. Germline V gives CDR1 SGHAT, CDR2 FQNNGV. The CDR3 loop spans 15 amino acids. The CDR3 DNA reads TGTGCCAGCAGCGGGCAGGGCACAACTAATGAAAAACTGTTTTTT. Amino acids: CASSGQGTTNEKLFF.

The chain carries TRBV20-1 and TRBJ2-7; TRBD2 matches 10 bases. With V trimmed by 3 bases and J by 7 bases, 6 bases remained unmatched. CDR1 and CDR2 from the germline V gene are DFQATT and SNEGSKA (reference sequence). The CDR3 consists of 13 residues. This chain's CDR3 is CSARSRGLAEQYF. The CDR3 DNA sequence: TGCAGTGCTAGGTCCAGGGGACTAGCGGAGCAGTACTTC.

This clonotype was picked up many times. The V gene is TRBV14, the J gene TRBJ2-1; the D is unclear. V lost 0 bases and J lost 10, with 16 bases in between. CDR1 and CDR2 from the germline V gene are SGHDN and FVKESK. The CDR3 sequence is 15 residues long. CDR3: CASSQDRMVVGEQFF. The CDR3 region has the DNA TGTGCCAGCAGCCAAGATCGAATGGTAGTCGGCGAGCAGTTCTTC.

V is TRBV18 and J is TRBJ2-2; weak D call: TRBD1 (6 bases). The CDR3 length is 17 residues. The V end was cut by 1 base, the J end by 0 bases, with 12 bases between. From germline, CDR1 is KGHSH and CDR2 LQKENI. In DNA, the CDR3 is TGTGCCAGCTCACCACGGACAGCATCGACGAACACCGGGGAGCTGTTTTTT. Translated, it gives CASSPRTASTNTGELFF.

The chain is built from TRBV11-1 and TRBJ1-1; possibly TRBD1 for D (6 bases). The V gene's germline CDR1 is SGHAT and CDR2 FQDESV (reference sequence). Deletions cut 10 bases from V and 0 bases from J, with 21 bases between. This CDR3 is 16 amino acids long. This CDR3 is CATKPHTGRMNTEAFF. CDR3 sequence (DNA): TGTGCCACCAAACCACATACAGGGCGCATGAACACTGAAGCTTTCTTT.

On this clonotype itself: The junction shows a germline mismatch at one end, possibly a read error. This rearrangement joins TRBV5-1 to TRBJ2-5; TRBD1 agrees at 8 bases. The CDR3 length is 11 residues. Per germline, CDR1 SGHRS and CDR2 YFSETQ. DNA of the CDR3: TGCGCCAGCAGCAGGGGACAGGCCGTAACCTTC. This encodes CASSRGQAVTF.

In the case of this clonotype: A read error may produce the germline difference seen at one junction end. The V call is TRBV20-1, the J call TRBJ2-3; 14 bases align to TRBD2. The germline V gene encodes CDR1 DFQATT and CDR2 SNEGSKA (reference sequence). This CDR3 region has 13 residues. DNA of the CDR3: TGCAGTGCCCGGACTAGCGGGGGGACCATGACGGTTTTT. It codes for CSARTSGGTMTVF.